Reported below is one TCR beta chain. Its antigen is still unknown. The CDR3 consists of 12 residues. CDR1 is SGHNT, CDR2 YENEEA, per germline. V was trimmed by 2 bases and J by 9 bases, leaving 8 bases between them. The donors were part of the validation cohort, which consisted of 120 subjects and was separate from the first cohort of about 670 subjects. Clones were read by immunoSEQ multiplex PCR, and TCRdb kept only the in-frame ones, dropping some. Of about 120,000 clones listed, around 87% are singletons. This entry belongs to a study of cytomegalovirus exposure and HLA in healthy donors. Whole-study context: The approximately 120 validation repertoires were reported in a later analysis to have been generated on the same platform as the 666 first-cohort repertoires. General observations from the study: A subsequent analysis found that TCR clusters from the first cohort also tended to co-occur in the 120 or so validation repertoires, with less than 95% of cluster scores above 0. In vitro confirmation showed three CMV-associated chains to be CMV antigen specific.

The receptor comes from a woman under 30 in good health and CMV-seropositive. This chain links TRBV11-3 with TRBJ2-1; weak D call: TRBD1 (5 bases). The sample consisted of PBMCs. The CDR3 loop reads CASSLRGTEQFF. DNA of the CDR3: TGTGCCAGCAGCTTAAGGGGCACTGAGCAGTTCTTC. Variable domain in full (rest from reference TRBV11-3 and TRBJ2-1): EAGVVQSPRYKIIEKKQPVAFWCNPISGHNTLYWYLQNLGQGPELLIRYENEEAVDDSQLPKDRFSAERLKGVDSTLKIQPAELGDSAVYLCASSLRGTEQFFGPGTRLTVL.